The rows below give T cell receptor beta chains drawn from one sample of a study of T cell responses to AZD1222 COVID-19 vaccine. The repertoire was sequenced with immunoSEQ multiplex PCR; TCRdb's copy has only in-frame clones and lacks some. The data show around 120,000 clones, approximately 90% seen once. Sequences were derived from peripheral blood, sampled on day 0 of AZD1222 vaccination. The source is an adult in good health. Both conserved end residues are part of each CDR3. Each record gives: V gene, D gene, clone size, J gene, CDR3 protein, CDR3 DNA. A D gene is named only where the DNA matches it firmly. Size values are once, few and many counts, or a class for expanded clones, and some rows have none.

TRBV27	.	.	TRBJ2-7	CASSLFVGSEQYF	TGTGCCAGCAGTTTATTCGTTGGGTCTGAGCAGTACTTC
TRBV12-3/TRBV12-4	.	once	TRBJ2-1	CASSPRDEQFF	TGTGCCAGCAGCCCCCGGGATGAGCAGTTCTTC
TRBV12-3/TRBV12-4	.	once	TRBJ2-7	CASRTEGYEQYF	TGTGCCAGCCGAACTGAGGGTTACGAGCAGTACTTC
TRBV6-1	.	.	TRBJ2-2	CASSDRGAATGELFF	TGTGCCAGCAGTGATCGAGGGGCGGCCACCGGGGAGCTGTTTTTT
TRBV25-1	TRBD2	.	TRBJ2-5	CASSDPGGAETQYF	TGTGCCAGCAGTGATCCGGGAGGGGCAGAGACCCAGTACTTC
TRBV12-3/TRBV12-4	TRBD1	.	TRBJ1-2	CASSLTGLGYTF	TGTGCCAGCAGTTTGACAGGGTTAGGCTACACCTTC
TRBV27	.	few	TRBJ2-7	CASGSLRTYEQYF	TGTGCCAGCGGGTCCCTACGAACCTACGAGCAGTACTTC
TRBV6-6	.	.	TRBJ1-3	CASSYGQLSGNTIYF	TGTGCCAGCAGTTATGGCCAGCTCTCTGGAAACACCATATATTTT
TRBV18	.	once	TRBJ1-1	CASSPERGNTEAFF	TGTGCCAGCTCACCTGAGAGGGGAAACACTGAAGCTTTCTTT
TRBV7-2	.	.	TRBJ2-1	CASSPGDPLNEQFF	TGTGCCAGCAGCCCGGGGGACCCCCTCAATGAGCAGTTCTTC
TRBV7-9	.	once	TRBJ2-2	CASPPKWALGELFF	TGTGCCAGCCCTCCTAAATGGGCGTTAGGGGAGCTGTTTTTT
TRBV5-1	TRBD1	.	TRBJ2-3	CASSLGQGAADTQYF	TGCGCCAGCAGCTTGGGGCAGGGGGCCGCAGATACGCAGTATTTT
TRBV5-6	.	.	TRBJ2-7	CASRSRGTPLYEQYF	TGTGCCAGCAGGTCCAGGGGTACCCCTCTCTACGAGCAGTACTTC
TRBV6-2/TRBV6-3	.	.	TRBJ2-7	CASSYPVGIPEQYF	TGTGCCAGCAGTTACCCCGTTGGGATCCCCGAGCAGTACTTC
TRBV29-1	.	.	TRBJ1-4	CSVRRGENEKLFF	TGCAGCGTAAGGAGGGGGGAGAATGAAAAACTGTTTTTT
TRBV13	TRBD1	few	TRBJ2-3	CASSLGRGTGGDTQYF	TGTGCCAGCAGCTTAGGCCGAGGGACAGGCGGGGATACGCAGTATTTT
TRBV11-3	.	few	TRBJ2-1	CASSFSGSSYNEQFF	TGTGCCAGCAGCTTCAGCGGCAGCTCCTACAATGAGCAGTTCTTC
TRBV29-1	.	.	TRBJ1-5	CSVADPNQPQHF	TGCAGCGTTGCGGACCCGAATCAGCCCCAGCATTTT
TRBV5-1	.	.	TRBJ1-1	CASSLTDMNTEAFF	TGCGCCAGCAGCTTGACAGACATGAACACTGAAGCTTTCTTT
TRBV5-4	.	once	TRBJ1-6	CASSENNSPLHF	TGTGCCAGCAGCGAGAATAATTCACCCCTCCACTTT
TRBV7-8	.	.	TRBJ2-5	CASSLSLHQETQYF	TGTGCCAGCAGCTTAAGTCTCCACCAAGAGACCCAGTACTTC
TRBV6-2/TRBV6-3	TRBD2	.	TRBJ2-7	CASSPARGSSYEQYF	TGTGCCAGCAGCCCCGCTCGCGGGAGCTCCTACGAGCAGTACTTC
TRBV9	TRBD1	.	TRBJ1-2	CASSPGGGQILYGYTF	TGTGCCAGCAGCCCCGGCGGGGGACAGATTCTCTATGGCTACACCTTC
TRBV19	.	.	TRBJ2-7	CASSIIADVGYEQYF	TGTGCCAGTAGTATCATCGCCGATGTGGGATACGAGCAGTACTTC
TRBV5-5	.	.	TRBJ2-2	CASSSPGSLNTGELFF	TGTGCCAGCAGCTCCCCCGGGTCCCTGAACACCGGGGAGCTGTTTTTT
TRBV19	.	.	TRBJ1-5	CASRPGPQGNQPQHF	TGTGCCAGTAGGCCGGGCCCCCAGGGTAATCAGCCCCAGCATTTT
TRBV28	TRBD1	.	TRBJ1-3	CASSPGQPGNTIYF	TGTGCCAGCAGTCCGGGACAGCCAGGAAACACCATATATTTT
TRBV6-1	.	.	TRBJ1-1	CASSEVYIDTEAFF	TGTGCCAGCAGTGAAGTCTATATTGACACTGAAGCTTTCTTT
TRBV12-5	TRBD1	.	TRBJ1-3	CASGSQGENTIYF	TGTGCTAGTGGTTCACAGGGGGAAAACACCATATATTTT
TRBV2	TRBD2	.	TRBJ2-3	CASTNRASGSTDTQYF	TGTGCCAGCACAAATCGGGCTAGCGGGAGCACAGATACGCAGTATTTT
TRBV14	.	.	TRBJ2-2	CASSLERTTNTGELFF	TGTGCCAGCAGCCTAGAAAGGACAACGAACACCGGGGAGCTGTTTTTT
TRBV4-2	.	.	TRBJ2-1	CASSPVFGGGNEQFF	TGTGCCAGCAGCCCAGTTTTCGGGGGCGGGAATGAGCAGTTCTTC
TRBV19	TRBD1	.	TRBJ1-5	CASSRTGGRSNQPQHF	TGTGCCAGTAGTAGAACAGGGGGCAGGAGCAATCAGCCCCAGCATTTT
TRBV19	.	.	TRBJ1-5	CASSIASNQPQHF	TGTGCCAGTAGTATCGCCAGCAATCAGCCCCAGCATTTT
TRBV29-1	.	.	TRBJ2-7	CSVKKDSYEQYF	TGCAGCGTTAAAAAGGATTCCTACGAGCAGTACTTC
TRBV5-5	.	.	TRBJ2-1	CASSFGSPTNEQFF	TGTGCCAGCAGCTTCGGGAGCCCTACAAATGAGCAGTTCTTC
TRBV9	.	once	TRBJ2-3	CASSVWGRGTDTQYF	TGTGCCAGCAGCGTATGGGGACGTGGCACAGATACGCAGTATTTT
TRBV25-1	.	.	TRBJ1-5	CASSDGGNNQPQHF	TGTGCCAGCAGTGACGGCGGAAACAATCAGCCCCAGCATTTT
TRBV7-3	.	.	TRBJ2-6	CASRRRLGAPGANVLTF	TGTGCCAGCAGGCGTAGGCTGGGGGCCCCTGGGGCCAACGTCCTGACTTTC
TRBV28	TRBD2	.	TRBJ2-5	CASSLERGAPQETQYF	TGTGCCAGCAGTTTGGAGCGGGGGGCCCCACAAGAGACCCAGTACTTC
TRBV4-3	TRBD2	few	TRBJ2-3	CASSQEVAGVTDTQYF	TGCGCCAGCAGCCAAGAAGTGGCGGGAGTCACAGATACGCAGTATTTT
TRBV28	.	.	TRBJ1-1	CASSQGNTEAFF	TGTGCCAGCAGCCAGGGGAACACTGAAGCTTTCTTT
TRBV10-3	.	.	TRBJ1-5	CAIRPTGNDQPQHF	TGTGCCATCAGACCTACAGGGAACGATCAGCCCCAGCATTTT
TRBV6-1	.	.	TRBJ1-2	CASSEHGTAGGYTF	TGTGCCAGCAGTGAGCACGGGACGGCCGGCGGCTACACCTTC
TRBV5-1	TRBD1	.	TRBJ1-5	CASSPTGLGNQPQHF	TGCGCCAGCAGCCCGACAGGGTTAGGCAATCAGCCCCAGCATTTT
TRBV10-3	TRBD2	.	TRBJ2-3	CAISESGLAGTRSDTQYF	TGTGCCATCAGTGAGTCGGGACTAGCGGGGACCCGCTCGGATACGCAGTATTTT
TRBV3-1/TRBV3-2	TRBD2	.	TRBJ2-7	CASSPGSGAREQYF	TGTGCCAGCAGTCCCGGTAGCGGGGCTCGCGAGCAGTACTTC
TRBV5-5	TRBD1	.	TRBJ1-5	CASSHGTGSNQPQHF	TGTGCCAGCAGCCATGGGACAGGGAGCAATCAGCCCCAGCATTTT
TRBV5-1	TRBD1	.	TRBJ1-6	CASSPLTGAAYNSPLHF	TGCGCCAGCAGCCCCTTGACAGGGGCCGCATATAATTCACCCCTCCACTTT
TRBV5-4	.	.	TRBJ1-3	CASSPVGGTGNTIYF	TGTGCCAGCAGCCCGGTGGGGGGTACTGGAAACACCATATATTTT
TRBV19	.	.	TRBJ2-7	CASSPRQASIYEQYF	TGTGCCAGTAGCCCACGACAGGCTTCCATATACGAGCAGTACTTC
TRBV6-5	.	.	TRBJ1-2	CASSYSRNGYTF	TGTGCCAGCAGTTACTCGAGGAATGGCTACACCTTC
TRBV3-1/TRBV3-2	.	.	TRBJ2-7	CASSQGGAAPYEQYF	TGTGCCAGCAGCCAAGGGGGAGCGGCCCCTTACGAGCAGTACTTC
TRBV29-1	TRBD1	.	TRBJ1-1	CSAHRGPSGTEAFF	TGCAGCGCTCACAGGGGTCCCAGCGGAACTGAAGCTTTCTTT